The 10 T cell receptor beta chains below all came from one sample that was sequenced in a study of early T cells in non-severe SARS-CoV-2 infection. TCRdb independently ran MiXCR on the 5' RACE reads; one entry per CDR3 protein. The data show around 63,000 distinct CDR3 sequences, with 5.9% seen just once and more than 3% held by the top ten. Sequencing was performed on whole blood, taken at baseline. These receptors were collected from an adult who was a healthcare worker with PCR-confirmed SARS-CoV-2 infection or an uninfected control (not recorded which).

This chain joins TRBV28 and TRBJ2-7; D remains unclear. Germline CDR1 and CDR2: MDHEN and SYDVKM. Between the trimmed V and J ends, which lost 5 bases and 7 bases, there was a span of 6 bases. CDR3 length equals 10 residues. DNA for the CDR3: TGTGCCAGCAGTCATTTGGAGCAGTACTTC. Translating gives CASSHLEQYF.

This clonotype was detected many times. This rearrangement joins TRBV7-2 to TRBJ2-1; 10 bases agree with TRBD2. The CDR3 loop spans 16 amino acids. Germline CDR1 SGHTA, CDR2 FQGNSA. The ends lost 5 bases at V and 4 bases at J; junction bases unmatched: 8. The CDR3 sequence is CASSPAASGRYNEQFF. The CDR3 bases are TGTGCCAGCAGCCCGGCGGCTAGCGGGAGATACAATGAGCAGTTCTTC.

In this sample, this clonotype turned up many times. The V gene is TRBV24-1, the J gene TRBJ2-1; TRBD2 matches at 13 bases. V lost 4 bases to trimming and J lost 8 bases; unmatched junction nucleotides: 16. Germline-derived CDR1 and CDR2 are KGHDR and SFDVKD. CDR3 length equals 19 residues. The CDR3 coding sequence is TGTGCCACCAGTGACTCTTTTCTAAAGCCGGGACTAGCGGGGTATGAGCAGTTCTTC. Protein product: CATSDSFLKPGLAGYEQFF.

A few counts support this clonotype. V and J are TRBV5-1 and TRBJ2-5; 7 positions agree with TRBD1. J was trimmed by 0 bases and V by 3 bases; bases with no gene match: 5. The CDR3 covers 15 residues. Germline loops: CDR1 SGHRS, CDR2 YFSETQ. CDR3 amino acids: CASSSQGGYQETQYF. CDR3 nucleotides: TGCGCCAGCAGCTCCCAAGGGGGCTACCAAGAGACCCAGTACTTC.

This clonotype was observed at least ten times. The chain couples TRBV10-3 to TRBJ2-7; D gene ambiguous. With 7 bases removed from V and 0 bases from J, the gap between germline ends came to 7 bases. Germline assignment: CDR1 ENHRY and CDR2 SYGVKD. This CDR3 has 12 residues. The CDR3 protein is CAIKDGSYEQYF. As DNA, the CDR3 is TGTGCCATCAAAGACGGCTCCTACGAGCAGTACTTC.

There are many counts of this clonotype. CDR3 nucleotides: TGCGCCAGCAGCCACGGACTAGCGGTTATATACAATGAGCAGTTCTTC. Amino acid sequence: CASSHGLAVIYNEQFF. This chain uses TRBV5-1 with TRBJ2-1; 10 bases are shared with TRBD2. The germline CDR1 and CDR2 sequences are SGHRS and YFSETQ. With 4 bases clipped from V and 4 bases from J, the junction kept 8 bases outside the gene matches. The CDR3 length is 16 residues.

This clonotype was seen repeatedly, ten times or more. The chain couples TRBV28 to TRBJ2-1, with D perhaps being TRBD1 or TRBD2 (6 bases each). The CDR3 totals 15 residues. V lost 6 bases to trimming and J lost 6 bases, with 18 bases between them. Germline V gene sequence: CDR1 MDHEN, CDR2 SYDVKM. CDR3 sequence: CASSLWGAVGNEQFF. Written as DNA, the CDR3 is TGTGCCAGCAGCCTTTGGGGGGCGGTGGGCAATGAGCAGTTCTTC. The complete variable domain, with remaining parts taken from reference TRBV28 and TRBJ2-1, reads DVKVTQSSRYLVKRTGEKVFLECVQDMDHENMFWYRQDPGLGLRLIYFSYDVKMKEKGDIPEGYSVSREKKERFSLILESASTNQTSMYLCASSLWGAVGNEQFFGPGTRLTVL.

In its sample, this clonotype was seen many times. The V and J genes are TRBV29-1 and TRBJ1-1, with D unclear. The CDR3 sequence is 13 residues long. The germline gives CDR1 SQVTM, CDR2 ANQGSEA. Between the trimmed V and J ends, which lost 2 bases and 5 bases, there was a span of 12 bases. The CDR3 here is CSVESGVGTEAFF. The DNA of the CDR3 is TGCAGCGTTGAATCTGGAGTCGGGACTGAAGCTTTCTTT.

The V gene is TRBV5-6, the J gene TRBJ2-7; D ambiguous. The CDR3 sequence is 11 residues long. In germline, CDR1 is SGHDT, CDR2 YYEEEE. Trimming cost V 3 bases and J 7 bases, with 8 bases left between them. The CDR3 bases are TGTGCCAGCAGCTCCTACCGTGAGCAGTACTTC. Residues: CASSSYREQYF.

This clonotype was seen ten or more times. V is TRBV20-1 and J is TRBJ2-3, with TRBD2 matching 11 bases. J was trimmed by 3 bases and V by 5 bases; bases with no gene match: 4. Germline-derived CDR1 and CDR2 are DFQATT and SNEGSKA (reference sequence). The CDR3 spans 14 residues. The DNA for the CDR3 is TGCAGTGCTGGCCGGACTAGCGGGACAGATACGCAGTATTTT. Its protein product is CSAGRTSGTDTQYF.